This paragraph reports one T cell receptor beta chain. Its antigen specificity is not known. It has no much larger one-base neighbor in the sample; base qualities were not kept. Participants in the prospective study were enrolled through a virtual design, were aged roughly 18 to 100 years, and lived in under 25 United States geographic areas. To assign participants to cohorts, the prospective study relied on clinical history that participants themselves reported in a screening survey and a study questionnaire. For ImmuneRACE Cohort 3, a participant was defined as recovered based on two consecutive negative NP/OP PCR tests, clearance by a healthcare professional, or resolution of symptoms. In the prospective study, whole blood, serum and a nasopharyngeal or oropharyngeal swab were collected from each participant by mobile phlebotomists. Participants in the prospective study had the option to provide additional blood draws and questionnaires over a roughly 2-month period. Blood samples from the prospective study were shipped frozen or at room temperature prior to DNA extraction.

The data originate from a study of blood T cell repertoires in COVID-19 (dated by TCRdb to 2018 to 2021). The study in broad terms: Samples from collaborators originated in the United States, Italy and Spain and spanned both the acute and convalescent phases of COVID-19. The material from the prospective study consisted of cDNA or gDNA derived from T cells, B-cell-depleted T cells, or PBMCs. Subjects who had been exposed to COVID-19, were actively infected with it, or had recovered from it provided the deeply sampled blood TCRbeta repertoires that made up the dataset. The repertoires were made available in a free public database intended to serve as a resource for research on the immune response to SARS-CoV-2. Samples were obtained from the ongoing ImmuneRACE study (first 160 participants) and from over 1,000 subjects provided by 6 global collaborators. The sample metadata nearly always contained a de-identified subject ID, COVID-19 status, age in years and sex. HLA class I and class II types, where available, came from metadata supplied by the sample provider rather than from assay-based typing. The paper's findings and limits, for the study overall: The quantity of clinical and demographic metadata differed by source and by participant and was supplied without curation.

CDR1 MNHEY and CDR2 SVGAGI are derived from the germline V gene. A distance of 15 bases separates the germline ends of V and J, which lose 6 bases and 6 bases respectively. The CDR3 starts with the cysteine, ends with the valine, and has 13 residues. Kept here is only the CDR3 DNA, which spans 39 bases and is read in frame from base 1. The immunoSEQ Assay, a bias-controlled multiplex PCR, was used to amplify TCRbeta CDR3 regions from genomic DNA. From the authors' description of their analysis: Within the assay, amplification of reference gene primers was used to estimate how many nucleated cells each sample contained. To quantify the absolute abundance of each unique TCRbeta CDR3 rearrangement, sequence reads were collapsed and filtered. For each sample, productive Simpson clonality was calculated by taking the square root of Simpson's diversity index across productive rearrangements. The clones in this table, taken by TCRdb from immuneACCESS, are in-frame only. Not every clone is retained; where verified, under half of the shortfall comes from an unresolved V gene, and the cause of the rest is unknown. That table gives V, J and clone size, and the DNA gave D and trimming. The sample data list around 500,000 clones, and around 85% of these were observed just once. The ten largest clones capture more than 7.5% of the sample.

The rearrangement joined TRBV6-5 to TRBJ2-7; the D gene is perhaps TRBD1, on 6 matching bases. The sequenced material came from PBMCs or T cells enriched from blood (not recorded which). The sequence derives from a woman aged 60-75 years who had recovered from COVID-19. This receptor carries the CDR3 CASRGQPSGEQYV. The DNA sequence follows: TGTGCCAGCAGGGGACAACCCTCCGGCGAGCAGTACGTC.